A single sample gave rise to the 18 T cell receptor beta chains below, sequenced in a study of blood T cells in healthy people across ages (dated by TCRdb to about 2015). Libraries were prepared through 5' RACE. The sequencer was an Illumina HiSeq 2500. The second PCR ran for about 6 to 11 cycles and used a J-beta primer mix along with a sample-barcoded 5' primer. TCRdb reanalyzed the raw reads on its own, using fastp at Q25 for trimming and MiXCR for clone calling, and kept in-frame beta chains. CDR3 protein duplicates are merged, each entry listing the most common genes and DNA. The sample table lists roughly 1 million distinct CDR3 sequences, around 25% of them with a count of one. The ten largest clones take up 0.65% to 0.95% of the sample. These same records also appear under a second study, on T cells of mothers and their children.

Sequences were obtained from blood. The receptors come from a girl aged 2 to 10 in good health.

The V gene is TRBV7-2, the J gene TRBJ1-1, with D hard to call. Germline-derived CDR1 and CDR2 are SGHTA and FQGNSA. The length of the CDR3 is 15 residues. V was clipped by 1 base and J by 1 base, with 10 bases between them. The chain's CDR3 is CASSLDAGRNTEAFF. The CDR3 DNA is TGTGCCAGCAGCTTAGACGCGGGCAGGAACACTGAAGCTTTCTTT.

This clonotype was seen only a few times. This rearrangement joins TRBV6-1 to TRBJ2-2; no clear D gene. This CDR3 spans 17 amino acids. Germline V gene sequence: CDR1 MNHNS, CDR2 SASEGT. The ends were cut back, 6 bases at V and 0 bases at J, with 17 bases in the middle. The CDR3 coding sequence is TGTGCCAGCAGATCACTAATAGGGTCCGCGAACACCGGGGAGCTGTTTTTT. Amino acid sequence: CASRSLIGSANTGELFF.

The chain has TRBV7-9 and TRBJ2-3; D gene ambiguous. The V gene's germline CDR1 is SEHNR and CDR2 FQNEAQ (reference sequence). V gave up 4 bases and J gave up 1 base, with 9 bases separating them. CDR3 length: 14 residues. The CDR3 loop is CASSSQDGTDTQYF. For the CDR3, the DNA is TGTGCCAGCAGCTCCCAAGACGGCACAGATACGCAGTATTTT.

The J gene is TRBJ2-2, the V gene TRBV20-1; D possibly matches TRBD1 or TRBD2 (5 bases each). Trimming cost V 6 bases and J 3 bases, with 11 bases left between them. Germline CDR1 DFQATT, CDR2 SNEGSKA (reference sequence). This CDR3 spans 13 amino acids. This CDR3 reads CSAWDRYTGELFF. Here the CDR3 DNA reads TGCAGTGCCTGGGACCGATACACCGGGGAGCTGTTTTTT.

The chain links TRBV29-1 to TRBJ2-7; D may be TRBD2 (6 bases). From germline, CDR1 is SQVTM and CDR2 ANQGSEA. With 7 bases removed from V and 0 bases from J, the gap between germline ends came to 13 bases. This CDR3 comprises 13 residues. CDR3 region: CSAGRGLSYEQYF. CDR3 DNA: TGCAGCGCAGGAAGGGGACTCTCCTACGAGCAGTACTTC.

The rearrangement uses TRBV12-3 or TRBV12-4 and TRBJ2-7, with D maybe TRBD2 (5 bases). Deletions cut 7 bases from V and 2 bases from J, with 12 bases between. CDR3 length equals 13 residues. CDR3 loop: CASKLDLAYEQYF. CDR3 sequence (DNA): TGTGCCAGCAAACTGGACTTGGCCTACGAGCAGTACTTC.

This clonotype has more than one count but fewer than ten. V is TRBV4-2 and J is TRBJ1-6; D call uncertain. V lost 0 bases, J lost 7 bases, and 4 bases lay in between. Germline CDR1 and CDR2: LGHNA and YNFKEQ. The CDR3 is 13 residues long. CDR3 in amino acids: CASSQDRNSPLHF. The CDR3, as DNA: TGTGCCAGCAGCCAAGATCGGAATTCACCCCTCCACTTT.

This clonotype has ten or more counts. The chain recombines TRBV9 with TRBJ2-5, with unresolved D. V was cut by 7 bases and J by 0 bases, with 7 bases left in between. Germline lookup yields CDR1 SGDLS and CDR2 YYNGEE. The CDR3 runs to 12 residues. The CDR3 nucleotides are TGTGCCAGCTCTGCTAACCAAGAGACCCAGTACTTC. Translating it yields CASSANQETQYF.

This clonotype showed up just a few times. This rearrangement joins TRBV10-3 to TRBJ1-2; 7 bases line up with TRBD1. CDR1 and CDR2 (germline): ENHRY, SYGVKD. The trim removed 6 bases at V and 4 bases at J, leaving 8 bases unmatched. CDR3 size: 14 residues. The CDR3 reads CAIRRTGLLYGYTF. The CDR3 coding sequence is TGTGCCATCAGGCGGACAGGCCTTCTCTATGGCTACACCTTC.

The genes are TRBV7-6 and TRBJ2-3; 8 positions match TRBD2. V dropped 1 base and J dropped 3; count of bases not matched to a gene: 3. Germline CDR1 SGHVS, CDR2 FNYEAQ. The CDR3 spans 15 residues. Here the CDR3 DNA reads TGTGCCAGCAGCTTAGTAGCGGGGATAACAGATACGCAGTATTTT. Amino acid sequence: CASSLVAGITDTQYF.

The V call is TRBV3-1, the J call TRBJ1-5, with 7 bases aligning to TRBD1. CDR1 and CDR2 (germline): LGHDT, YNNKEL (reference sequence). With V trimmed by 5 bases and J by 4 bases, 8 bases remained unmatched. This CDR3 has 15 amino acids. The chain's CDR3 is CASSWSTGKNQPQHF. The CDR3 DNA follows: TGTGCCAGCAGCTGGTCGACAGGGAAGAATCAGCCCCAGCATTTT.

This clonotype was counted between two and nine times. The rearrangement joins TRBV24-1 to TRBJ2-2; 8 bases align to TRBD1. This CDR3 has 16 amino acids. Losses at the gene ends were 3 bases for V and 1 base for J; bases not matched to a gene: 3. Germline V gene lookup returns CDR1 KGHDR and CDR2 SFDVKD. CDR3 bases: TGTGCCACCAGTGATACCGGGACAGGGAACACCGGGGAGCTGTTTTTT. It yields the protein CATSDTGTGNTGELFF.

The rearrangement uses TRBV20-1 and TRBJ2-7, with D perhaps TRBD1 (8 bases). The DNA matches TRBJ2-1 better at its end, which makes the J call doubtful. CDR1 is DFQATT and CDR2 is SNEGSKA in the germline V gene (reference sequence). The CDR3 consists of 14 residues. In DNA, the CDR3 is TGCAGTGCTGATACAGGGGGGGATAGGAATGAGCAGTTCTTC. It is translated as CSADTGGDRNEQFF.

This clonotype showed up just a few times. The chain couples TRBV18 to TRBJ2-5; the D is unclear. V was shortened by 3 bases and J by 5 bases, with 10 bases between the two germline ends. The germline CDR1 and CDR2 sequences are KGHSH and LQKENI. The CDR3 covers 13 residues. The CDR3 loop is CASSPQKSETQYF. For the CDR3, the DNA is TGTGCCAGCTCACCTCAGAAGTCGGAGACCCAGTACTTC.

This clonotype has more than one count but fewer than ten. The chain carries TRBV20-1 and TRBJ2-7; D may be TRBD2 (6 bases). Trimming took off 2 bases at V and 1 base at J, with 15 bases between the two ends. CDR3 size: 15 residues. From germline, CDR1 is DFQATT and CDR2 SNEGSKA (reference sequence). In nucleotides, the CDR3 is TGCAGTGCTAGAACCCCGACACGGGAGTCCTACGAGCAGTACTTC. The encoded protein is CSARTPTRESYEQYF.

In this sample, this clonotype turned up a few times. This chain uses TRBV10-3 with TRBJ1-3; the D gene is possibly TRBD1 (5 bases). The CDR3 has 16 residues. V shed 2 bases and J shed 5 bases, with 16 bases lying between them. CDR1 ENHRY and CDR2 SYGVKD come from the germline V gene. Here the CDR3 reads CAISEIVGTVRNTIYF. CDR3 nucleotides: TGTGCCATCAGTGAGATCGTGGGGACTGTTAGAAACACCATATATTTT.

The chain joins TRBV4-3 to TRBJ2-2, with 10 bases lining up with TRBD2. V gave up 1 base and J gave up 5 bases; unmatched junction bases: 13. This CDR3 has 19 amino acids. Per the germline V gene, CDR1 is LGHNA and CDR2 is YSLEER. In nucleotides, the CDR3 is TGCGCCAGCAGCCAAGTCGGTGTGCTAGCGGGGGCCTCGACCGGGGAGCTGTTTTTT. Translating gives CASSQVGVLAGASTGELFF.

This clonotype has only a few counts. This chain connects TRBV7-6 to TRBJ2-3; 9 bases line up with TRBD2. V shed 2 bases, J shed 4 bases, and the junction held 4 bases outside the gene matches. Germline CDR1 and CDR2: SGHVS and FNYEAQ. The CDR3 totals 15 residues. CDR3 amino acids: CASSLKREVSDTQYF. DNA of the CDR3: TGTGCCAGCAGCTTAAAGCGGGAGGTGTCAGATACGCAGTATTTT.